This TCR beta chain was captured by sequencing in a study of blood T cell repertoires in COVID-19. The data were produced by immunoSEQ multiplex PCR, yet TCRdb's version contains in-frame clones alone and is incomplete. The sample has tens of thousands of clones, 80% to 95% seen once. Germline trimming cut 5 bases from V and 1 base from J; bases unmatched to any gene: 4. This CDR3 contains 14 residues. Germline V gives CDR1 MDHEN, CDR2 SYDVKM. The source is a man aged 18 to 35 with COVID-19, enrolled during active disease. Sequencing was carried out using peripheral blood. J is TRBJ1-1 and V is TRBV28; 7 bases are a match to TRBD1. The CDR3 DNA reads TGTGCCAGCAGTCCGGGACAGCAGAACACTGAAGCTTTCTTT. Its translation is CASSPGQQNTEAFF.